Detailed here is one TCR beta chain. The data derive from a study of T cell responses to AZD1222 COVID-19 vaccine. Here immunoSEQ multiplex PCR was the method, and the copy in TCRdb shows in-frame clones only, minus some. The sample contains 150,000 or so clones, 85% to 95% of which appear only once. The CDR3 has 16 residues. Germline CDR1 SEHNR, CDR2 FQNEAQ (reference sequence). J lost 4 bases, V lost 0 bases, and 6 bases had no gene match. The V and J genes are TRBV7-9 and TRBJ1-2; 9 bases agree with TRBD1. Source: peripheral blood, taken on day 0 of AZD1222 vaccination. The origin of this receptor is an adult in good health. In DNA, the CDR3 is TGTGCCAGCAGCTTAGCCGGGACAGGGCTAGTCTATGGCTACACCTTC. Translation: CASSLAGTGLVYGYTF.